The present T cell receptor (beta chain) was sequenced within a study of T cells after yellow fever vaccination. In TCRdb, the 5' RACE reads were re-called with MiXCR into one record per CDR3 protein. The table records about 430,000 distinct CDR3 sequences, around 20% of them present only once. CDR3 length: 13 residues. Trimming cost V 3 bases and J 4 bases, with 9 bases left between them. Per germline, CDR1 SNHLY and CDR2 FYNNEI. This sequence was found in a man aged 18 to 35 who received the YFV17D yellow fever vaccine. The rearrangement uses TRBV2 and TRBJ1-1; D uncertain. The source was PBMCs, collected before the yellow fever booster vaccination. This chain's CDR3 is CASSDWGGTEAFF. CDR3 bases: TGTGCCAGCAGTGACTGGGGTGGCACTGAAGCTTTCTTT. Looking up the rest from reference TRBV2 and TRBJ1-1 gives the full variable domain: EPEVTQTPSHQVTQMGQEVILRCVPISNHLYFYWYRQILGQKVEFLVSFYNNEISEKSEIFDDQFSVERPDGSNFTLKIRSTKLEDSAMYFCASSDWGGTEAFFGQGTRLTVV.